The 23 T cell receptor beta chains given below trace back to one sample, sequenced in a study of prognosis after radiotherapy for stage I lung cancer. Genomic DNA served as the source from which two-round multiplex PCR generated TCR beta CDR3 amplicons. Primers specific to each TRBV and TRBJ gene were used in first-round PCR. TCRdb reprocessed the multiplex PCR reads with MiXCR, giving one entry per CDR3 protein. This sample has 13,000 or so distinct CDR3 sequences; roughly 50% occur once, and the top ten carry 35% to 40%. This specimen consisted of PBMCs, obtained before or after stereotactic body radiation therapy (not recorded which). The source of these receptors is a donor over 45 with non-small cell lung cancer.

The rearrangement links TRBV5-1 to TRBJ2-1; D is unclear. The V end was cut by 3 bases, the J end by 6 bases, with 22 bases between. Germline CDR1 SGHRS, CDR2 YFSETQ. CDR3 length equals 17 residues. For the CDR3, the DNA is TGCGCCAGCAGCTGGAGTCCTTACGCTTCCCGCTCCAATGAGCAGTTCTTC. The encoded protein is CASSWSPYASRSNEQFF. Full variable domain (missing parts from reference TRBV5-1 and TRBJ2-1): KAGVTQTPRYLIKTRGQQVTLSCSPISGHRSVSWYQQTPGQGLQFLFEYFSETQRNKGNFPGRFSGRQFSNSRSEMNVSTLELGDSALYLCASSWSPYASRSNEQFFGPGTRLTVL.

This clonotype occurred many times. The chain recombines TRBV18 with TRBJ2-1; 9 bases align to TRBD2. With V trimmed by 4 bases and J by 7 bases, 2 bases remained unmatched. The CDR3 length is 13 residues. Germline V gene lookup returns CDR1 KGHSH and CDR2 LQKENI. CDR3 in DNA: TGTGCCAGCTCACAGGCGGGGGGGAATGAGCAGTTCTTC. Its translation is CASSQAGGNEQFF.

This clonotype was counted at least ten times. V and J are TRBV19 and TRBJ1-5; TRBD1 matches 8 bases. The CDR3 is made up of 13 amino acids. In germline, CDR1 is LNHDA, CDR2 SQIVND (reference sequence). J was trimmed by 4 bases and V by 7 bases; bases with no gene match: 3. CDR3 sequence (DNA): TGTGCCAGTACCGGGACAGGTAATCAGCCCCAGCATTTT. This gives the protein CASTGTGNQPQHF.

Turning to this clonotype: One junction end disagrees with the germline gene, perhaps due to a read error. This rearrangement joins TRBV6-5 to TRBJ1-1, with 9 bases identical to TRBD1. Germline V gives CDR1 MNHEY, CDR2 SVGAGI. The CDR3 totals 17 residues. CDR3 DNA sequence: TGTGTCAGCAGTTACCGCACCCCCTGGACAGGGGACACTGAAGCTTTCTTT. Translating it yields CVSSYRTPWTGDTEAFF.

The chain combines TRBV6-2 or TRBV6-3 with TRBJ2-1, with D possibly being TRBD1 or TRBD2 (5 bases each). Trimming stripped 8 bases from V and 8 bases from J, with 28 bases between. The germline CDR1 and CDR2 sequences are MNHEY and SVGEGT. The CDR3 extends over 17 amino acids. CDR3 region: CASGSLGEVGVGDEQFF. The CDR3 coding sequence is TGTGCCAGCGGTTCCCTCGGAGAGGTGGGGGTAGGTGATGAGCAGTTCTTC.

By share of the sample, this clonotype is medium-sized. The chain combines TRBV11-3 with TRBJ2-2; D is undetermined. Trimming shortened V by 5 bases and J by 6 bases, and 19 bases separated the two germline ends. CDR3 length equals 16 residues. Germline-derived CDR1 and CDR2 are SGHNT and YENEEA. The CDR3 loop reads CASSQLWGEAAGELFF. In DNA form, the CDR3 reads TGTGCCAGCAGCCAACTATGGGGTGAAGCAGCCGGGGAGCTGTTTTTT.

The V call is TRBV6-1, the J call TRBJ1-2; no definite D call. V was clipped by 3 bases and J by 4 bases, with 15 bases between them. Germline V gene sequence: CDR1 MNHNS, CDR2 SASEGT. The CDR3 covers 15 residues. In DNA, the CDR3 is TGTGCCAGCAGTGAGGGTACAGTGGGCTTCTATGGCTACACCTTC. Its translation is CASSEGTVGFYGYTF.

This clonotype qualifies as medium-sized. V usage is TRBV7-9 and J usage is TRBJ1-1; TRBD1 agrees at 8 bases. With V trimmed by 6 bases and J by 2 bases, 5 bases remained unmatched. Germline V gene data show CDR1 as SEHNR and CDR2 as FQNEAQ (reference sequence). CDR3 length equals 14 residues. The CDR3 loop reads CASRTGTGNTEAFF. The CDR3 coding sequence is TGTGCCAGCAGAACCGGGACAGGAAACACTGAAGCTTTCTTT.

In regard to this clonotype: Since a far larger clone is one base different, this is likely a read error. In DNA, the CDR3 is TGTGCCAGCAGTTTATGCGGCAGGGGTAACGAGCAGTACTTC. Residues: CASSLCGRGNEQYF. The rearrangement uses TRBV6-4 and TRBJ2-7, with TRBD1 as a possible D gene (6 bases). The CDR3 is 14 amino acids. Between the trimmed V and J ends, which lost 5 bases and 5 bases, there was a span of 16 bases. Germline CDR1 MRHNA, CDR2 SNTAGT.

This clonotype appeared many times. The V gene is TRBV5-6, the J gene TRBJ2-1; a weak D match, TRBD1 (5 bases). V shed 4 bases and J shed 0 bases, with 14 bases lying between them. The germline gives CDR1 SGHDT, CDR2 YYEEEE. The CDR3 totals 16 residues. The CDR3: CASSPDSVSSYNEQFF. In DNA, the CDR3 is TGTGCCAGCAGCCCTGACAGTGTTAGCTCCTACAATGAGCAGTTCTTC. The whole variable domain, remainder taken from reference TRBV5-6 and TRBJ2-1, is DAGVTQSPTHLIKTRGQQVTLRCSPKSGHDTVSWYQQALGQGPQFIFQYYEEEERQRGNFPDRFSGHQFPNYSSELNVNALLLGDSALYLCASSPDSVSSYNEQFFGPGTRLTVL.

For this clonotype: One end of the junction is discordant with germline, which a read error may explain. J is TRBJ2-7 and V is TRBV6-1, with D uncertain. The germline V gene has CDR1 MNHNS and CDR2 SASEGT. CDR3 size: 11 residues. The CDR3 region is CATASSYEQYF. Here the CDR3 DNA reads TGCGCCACAGCGTCCTCCTACGAGCAGTACTTC.

DNA for the CDR3: TGTGCCAGCAGTGACCGGACAGCTGCTGGAAACACCATATATTTT. Its translation is CASSDRTAAGNTIYF. The chain has TRBV6-1 and TRBJ1-3, with D maybe TRBD1 (6 bases). CDR3 length equals 15 residues. With 3 bases removed from V and 2 bases from J, the gap between germline ends came to 11 bases. The germline V gene encodes CDR1 MNHNS and CDR2 SASEGT.

The chain combines TRBV7-6 with TRBJ1-2, with D possibly TRBD1 on 5 matching bases. The length of the CDR3 is 14 residues. Per germline, CDR1 SGHVS and CDR2 FNYEAQ. Trimming took 5 bases from V and 6 from J, leaving 16 bases between them. The CDR3, as DNA: TGTGCCAGCAGCCCCCCATGGTTAGGGGATGGCTACACCTTC. Its protein is CASSPPWLGDGYTF.

The V and J genes are TRBV6-2 or TRBV6-3 and TRBJ2-7, with 8 positions matching TRBD2. J was trimmed by 5 bases and V by 6 bases; bases with no gene match: 6. Germline CDR1 reads MNHEY; CDR2 reads SVGEGT. The CDR3 spans 13 residues. CDR3 DNA: TGTGCCAGCAGCAAAAGCGGGAGCAACGAGCAGTACTTC. Protein: CASSKSGSNEQYF.

In the case of this clonotype: At one boundary the junction diverges from the germline segment, which might be a read error. This sequence joins TRBV7-7 and TRBJ2-3; D ambiguous. Germline-derived CDR1 and CDR2 are SSHAT and FNYEAQ (reference sequence). This CDR3 has 14 residues. The CDR3, as DNA: TGTGCTAGCAGCCCAATCGAGTCGACAGATACGCAGTATTTT. Translation: CASSPIESTDTQYF.

This clonotype was recorded at least ten times. As DNA, the CDR3 is TGTGCCAGCAGCATCCAAGGTGACAGTTTAAAGTATTTT. Encoded protein: CASSIQGDSLKYF. V gene TRBV7-3 combines with J gene TRBJ2-3; maybe TRBD1 (5 bases). CDR1 is SGHTA and CDR2 is FQGTGA in the germline V gene. The CDR3 is made up of 13 amino acids. Trimming pared 5 bases from V and 13 bases from J, leaving 19 bases between.

The table lists this clonotype with many counts. The V gene is TRBV7-9, the J gene TRBJ2-7, with a possible D match to TRBD2 (6 bases). V was pared by 2 bases and J by 7 bases, with 9 bases between. The germline V gene has CDR1 SEHNR and CDR2 FQNEAQ (reference sequence). The CDR3 has 12 residues. In DNA, the CDR3 is TGTGCCAGCAGCTTATCTCGGGGGGAGCAGTACTTC. Translated: CASSLSRGEQYF.

V gene TRBV6-1 combines with J gene TRBJ2-2; D is unclear. Deletions cut 7 bases from V and 0 bases from J, with 6 bases between. The germline V gene encodes CDR1 MNHNS and CDR2 SASEGT. This CDR3 region has 13 residues. The CDR3 bases are TGTGCCAGCAAACTCGCGAACACCGGGGAGCTGTTTTTT. As protein: CASKLANTGELFF.

This clonotype is labeled medium-sized. The chain couples TRBV4-2 to TRBJ2-7, with D uncertain. The V end was cut by 4 bases, the J end by 4 bases, with 5 bases between. The CDR3 runs 11 residues. CDR1 and CDR2 (germline): LGHNA, YNFKEQ. CDR3 nucleotides: TGTGCCAGCAGCCTTAATTACGAGCAGTACTTC. It is translated as CASSLNYEQYF.

The chain links TRBV15 to TRBJ1-4; D perhaps matches TRBD1 (5 bases). Trimming pared 0 bases from V and 7 bases from J, leaving 15 bases between. Germline V CDR1 and CDR2: LNHNV, YYDKDF (reference sequence). The CDR3 extends over 16 amino acids. The CDR3 loop is CATSRDPPGTGEKLFF. The CDR3 DNA is TGTGCCACCAGCAGAGATCCCCCTGGGACTGGTGAAAAACTGTTTTTT.

The rearrangement joins TRBV20-1 to TRBJ2-3, with 12 nucleotides matching TRBD2. CDR1 is DFQATT, CDR2 SNEGSKA, per germline (reference sequence). This CDR3 region has 14 residues. With V trimmed by 4 bases and J by 11 bases, 10 bases remained unmatched. The CDR3: CSATTSGRFEGQYF. CDR3 DNA: TGCAGTGCTACCACTAGCGGGAGGTTCGAGGGGCAGTATTTT.

This clonotype ranks as medium-sized. The CDR3 coding sequence is TGTGCCAGTAACCCCAGAGAGAACACTGAAGCTTTCTTT. This gives the protein CASNPRENTEAFF. The chain carries TRBV19 and TRBJ1-1; D is ambiguous. CDR3 length equals 13 residues. Deletions cut 7 bases from V and 1 base from J, with 10 bases between. Germline V CDR1 and CDR2: LNHDA, SQIVND (reference sequence). The whole variable domain, filled in from reference TRBV19 and TRBJ1-1, reads DGGITQSPKYLFRKEGQNVTLSCEQNLNHDAMYWYRQDPGQGLRLIYYSQIVNDFQKGDIAEGYSVSREKKESFPLTVTSAQKNPTAFYLCASNPRENTEAFFGQGTRLTVV.

This clonotype was seen many times. The V gene is TRBV3-1, the J gene TRBJ2-7, with 8 positions matching TRBD1. Losses at the gene ends were 5 bases for V and 2 bases for J; bases not matched to a gene: 5. The CDR3 contains 14 residues. Germline CDR1 LGHDT, CDR2 YNNKEL (reference sequence). The chain's CDR3 is CASSLRTGTYEQYF. The CDR3 DNA is TGTGCCAGCAGCTTGCGGACAGGGACCTACGAGCAGTACTTC.